These 29 T cell receptor beta chains share one sample of origin, sequenced in a study of beta chain features in type 1 diabetes. The study reverse transcribed the entire isolated RNA, so it sequenced expressed TCRB transcripts. Here immunoSEQ multiplex PCR was the method, and the copy in TCRdb shows in-frame clones only, minus some. The sample lists some 300,000 clones; approximately 8% were seen once. Input material: central memory CD4+ T cells from blood. The receptors were gathered from a woman aged 18-29 years in good health.

This chain joins TRBV11-2 and TRBJ2-7; 7 positions agree with TRBD1. CDR3 length equals 14 residues. The germline CDR1 and CDR2 sequences are SGHAT and FQNNGV. J gave up 7 bases and V 4 bases, and 10 bases lay outside the gene matches. CDR3 nucleotide sequence: TGTGCCAGCAGCTCGAGGACAGGATCGGGGGAGCAGTACTTC. This translates into CASSSRTGSGEQYF.

This clone was counted ten times or more. The chain recombines TRBV14 with TRBJ2-7; 9 bases agree with TRBD1. Germline CDR1 and CDR2: SGHDN and FVKESK. The CDR3 spans 13 residues. J lost 7 bases, V lost 3 bases, and 4 bases had no gene match. The CDR3 nucleotides read TGTGCCAGCAGCCAGGGACAGGGCCGAGAGCAGTACGTC. Translating gives CASSQGQGREQYV.

The chain couples TRBV7-2 to TRBJ2-3; no firm D call. V was pared by 5 bases and J by 5 bases, with 14 bases between. CDR3 size: 14 residues. CDR1 is SGHTA and CDR2 is FQGNSA in the germline V gene. CDR3 protein: CASSRLVVGDTQYF. CDR3 DNA: TGTGCCAGCAGCCGACTGGTGGTAGGAGATACGCAGTATTTT.

This clone was seen only a few times. The chain carries TRBV4-2 and TRBJ1-1, with 8 nucleotides matching TRBD1. The CDR3 sequence is 16 residues long. The V gene's germline CDR1 is LGHNA and CDR2 YNFKEQ. Unmatched junction bases numbered 8, after V lost 4 bases and J lost 1 base. In DNA form, the CDR3 reads TGTGCCAGCAGCCGTCCAGGGACAGGACAGAACACTGAAGCTTTCTTT. This codes for CASSRPGTGQNTEAFF.

The CDR3 DNA sequence: TGTGCCAGCAGCCAAGTAGCACCAACTTCGGCTAGCGGGGGGCAAGAGACCCAGTACTTC. As protein: CASSQVAPTSASGGQETQYF. V is TRBV4-2 and J is TRBJ2-5; 11 positions match TRBD2. Trimming cost V 1 base and J 2 bases; bases outside gene matches: 15. Per germline, CDR1 LGHNA and CDR2 YNFKEQ. The CDR3 runs 20 residues.

This clone was seen a handful of times. The chain uses TRBV6-6 and TRBJ1-2; 7 bases line up with TRBD1. J gave up 2 bases and V 2 bases, and 8 bases lay outside the gene matches. The germline CDR1 and CDR2 sequences are MNHNY and SVGAGI (reference sequence). This CDR3 is built from 16 residues. The CDR3 spells CASSYGGGEKNYGYTF. CDR3 DNA sequence: TGTGCCAGCAGTTACGGAGGGGGCGAAAAAAACTATGGCTACACCTTC.

This clone was detected only a few times. This rearrangement joins TRBV4-1 to TRBJ2-5; no firm D call. Trimming shortened V by 2 bases and J by 6 bases, and 16 bases separated the two germline ends. The length of the CDR3 is 15 residues. Per the germline V gene, CDR1 is MGHRA and CDR2 is YSYEKL. The CDR3: CASSQLSDGQQTQYF. The CDR3 region has the DNA TGCGCCAGCAGCCAACTCTCGGACGGTCAGCAGACCCAGTACTTC.

To note about this clone: This sample includes further DNA sequences coding for the same CDR3. CDR3 loop: CASSLELGQPQHF. The CDR3 region has the DNA TGTGCCAGCAGCTTAGAGTTAGGACAGCCCCAGCATTTT. The V call is TRBV7-2, the J call TRBJ1-5; unclear D gene. Trimming left V 1 base short and J 7 bases short, with 8 bases between. The germline gives CDR1 SGHTA, CDR2 FQGNSA. The CDR3 is made up of 13 amino acids.

The chain uses TRBV7-8 and TRBJ2-5; D uncertain. There are 15 residues in the CDR3. V was pared by 2 bases and J by 3 bases, with 13 bases between. From germline, CDR1 is SGHVS and CDR2 FQNEAQ. The CDR3 bases are TGTGCCAGCAGCTTAAGACACAGACCTGAAGAGACCCAGTACTTC. Protein: CASSLRHRPEETQYF. The variable domain in full, completed from reference TRBV7-8 and TRBJ2-5, reads GAGVSQSPRYKVAKRGQDVALRCDPISGHVSLFWYQQALGQGPEFLTYFQNEAQLDKSGLPSDRFFAERPEGSVSTLKIQRTQQEDSAVYLCASSLRHRPEETQYFGPGTRLLVL.

This clone was seen ten or more times. The chain combines TRBV19 with TRBJ1-2; no clear D gene. Germline V CDR1 and CDR2: LNHDA, SQIVND (reference sequence). Trimming shortened V by 8 bases and J by 0 bases, and 10 bases separated the two germline ends. The length of the CDR3 is 13 residues. CDR3 DNA: TGTGCCAGTTCGACCGTTACTAACTATGGCTACACCTTC. This gives the protein CASSTVTNYGYTF.

The rearrangement uses TRBV6-5 and TRBJ1-1, with D hard to call. The germline V and J ends were trimmed by 6 bases and 1 base, with 9 bases remaining between them. The length of the CDR3 is 13 residues. Germline loops: CDR1 MNHEY, CDR2 SVGAGI. CDR3 loop: CASSARGNTEAFF. DNA of the CDR3: TGTGCCAGCAGCGCCAGAGGGAACACTGAAGCTTTCTTT.

This clone has only a few counts. The chain recombines TRBV6-5 with TRBJ2-5; the D is unclear. V lost 5 bases, J lost 3 bases, and 13 bases lay in between. Germline V gives CDR1 MNHEY, CDR2 SVGAGI. The CDR3 extends over 14 amino acids. This chain's CDR3 is CASSASDWKETQYF. DNA of the CDR3: TGTGCCAGCAGTGCCTCCGACTGGAAAGAGACCCAGTACTTC.

Only a few counts were recorded for this clone. A single base is all that separates this from a far larger clone, so a read error is likely. This chain uses TRBV18 with TRBJ2-7, with unresolved D. The CDR3 extends over 13 amino acids. From germline, CDR1 is KGHSH and CDR2 LQKENI. In nucleotides, the CDR3 is TGTGCCAGCGCACCACTCGAAGGAAGCGAGCAGTACGTC. Encoded protein: CASAPLEGSEQYV.

This chain links TRBV5-1 with TRBJ1-1, with a possible D match to TRBD1 (6 bases). The V gene lost 4 bases and the J gene lost 3 bases, with 13 bases spanning the gap. CDR1 is SGHRS, CDR2 YFSETQ, per germline. This CDR3 comprises 14 residues. The CDR3 region has the DNA TGCGCCAGCAGCACTGGACAGCAGTACACTGAAGCTTTCTTT. It translates to CASSTGQQYTEAFF.

Ten or more counts support this clone. The chain links TRBV28 to TRBJ2-7; D gene uncertain. This CDR3 is built from 14 residues. Trimming shortened V by 3 bases and J by 3 bases, and 12 bases separated the two germline ends. The germline gives CDR1 MDHEN, CDR2 SYDVKM. CDR3 DNA: TGTGCCAGCAGTTTTACACAGACGGGCTACGAGCAGTACGTC. Residues: CASSFTQTGYEQYV.

This clone turned up a few times. J is TRBJ2-3 and V is TRBV7-9; no reliable D call. Germline values: CDR1 SEHNR, CDR2 FQNEAQ (reference sequence). CDR3 size: 15 residues. Trimming removed 2 bases from V and 2 bases from J, with 11 bases in between. The DNA of the CDR3 is TGTGCCAGCAGCTTAAACTACCATTCCACAGATACGCAGTATTTT. Translated, it gives CASSLNYHSTDTQYF.

The sample holds a few counts of this clone. The chain recombines TRBV6-1 with TRBJ1-1; D ambiguous. CDR3 length equals 13 residues. Germline V gives CDR1 MNHNS, CDR2 SASEGT. Trimming left V 4 bases short and J 0 bases short, with 6 bases between. CDR3 loop: CASSAEMNTEAFF. CDR3 coding DNA: TGTGCCAGCAGTGCTGAAATGAACACTGAAGCTTTCTTT.

The chain couples TRBV2 to TRBJ2-1; 8 nucleotides match TRBD1. After removal of 6 bases from V and 9 bases from J, the junction contained 16 bases not matched to a gene. The CDR3 covers 16 residues. In germline, CDR1 is SNHLY, CDR2 FYNNEI. CDR3 DNA: TGTGCCAGCAGCCCAAGAAGACAGGGGACCACAACTGAGCAGTTCTTC. It codes for CASSPRRQGTTTEQFF.

This clone was counted a few times. The genes are TRBV5-1 and TRBJ2-7, with D uncertain. The germline V gene encodes CDR1 SGHRS and CDR2 YFSETQ. This CDR3 spans 13 amino acids. Trimming shortened V by 0 bases and J by 3 bases, and 7 bases separated the two germline ends. CDR3 amino acids: CASSLVGIYEQYF. The CDR3 bases are TGCGCCAGCAGCTTGGTGGGGATCTACGAGCAGTACTTC.

This clone was detected only a few times. The chain combines TRBV7-3 with TRBJ2-2; tentatively, D is TRBD2 (5 bases). This CDR3 comprises 16 residues. The germline V and J ends were trimmed by 1 base and 1 base, with 10 bases remaining between them. CDR1 SGHTA and CDR2 FQGTGA come from the germline V gene. The CDR3 bases are TGTGCCAGCAGCTTAATGGCTCGGGGGAACACCGGGGAGCTGTTTTTT. Amino acid sequence: CASSLMARGNTGELFF.

This clone was counted a few times. The chain combines TRBV11-2 with TRBJ2-3; D is unclear. The ends were cut back, 5 bases at V and 15 bases at J, with 18 bases in the middle. Germline V lookup: CDR1 SGHAT, CDR2 FQNNGV. The CDR3 runs to 12 residues. The CDR3 region has the DNA TGTGCCAGCAGCCCGCAAACGGGTAGACCCTATTTT. As protein: CASSPQTGRPYF.

This clone was seen at least ten times. This chain uses TRBV28 with TRBJ1-3, with D hard to call. The germline V and J ends were trimmed by 6 bases and 4 bases, with 10 bases remaining between them. The V gene's germline CDR1 is MDHEN and CDR2 SYDVKM. This CDR3 is built from 13 residues. The CDR3 DNA reads as TGTGCCAGCAGGGTCGTGGAAGGAAACACCATATATTTT. It specifies CASRVVEGNTIYF.

The chain has TRBV4-2 and TRBJ1-2; D uncertain. The V and J ends lost 0 bases and 8 bases respectively, with 22 bases between them. Germline values: CDR1 LGHNA, CDR2 YNFKEQ. This CDR3 region has 17 residues. The CDR3: CASSQDPLAGRPRGYTF. The DNA of the CDR3 is TGTGCCAGCAGCCAAGATCCTTTGGCAGGCAGGCCGAGGGGCTACACCTTC.

The chain carries TRBV7-8 and TRBJ2-3, with D possibly being TRBD2 (5 bases). Germline V gives CDR1 SGHVS, CDR2 FQNEAQ. The germline V and J ends were trimmed by 5 bases and 5 bases, with 17 bases remaining between them. The CDR3 runs 15 residues. CDR3 bases: TGTGCCAGCAGCCCTACTGAGCGGTATCAAGATACGCAGTATTTT. Its translation: CASSPTERYQDTQYF.

Remarks on this clone: The same CDR3 arises from other DNA sequences in this sample as well. V usage is TRBV27 and J usage is TRBJ1-3; D might be TRBD1 (5 bases). V lost 2 bases to trimming and J lost 0 bases, with 8 bases between them. The CDR3 sequence is 15 residues long. Germline V gives CDR1 MNHEY, CDR2 SMNVEV (reference sequence). The CDR3 DNA reads as TGTGCCAGCAGTTTAGTGGGGGGCTCTGGAAACACCATATATTTT. Residues: CASSLVGGSGNTIYF.

This clone was seen repeatedly, ten times or more. V gene TRBV2 combines with J gene TRBJ1-6, with no clear D. V lost 2 bases and J 7 bases, leaving 12 bases between the germline ends. This CDR3 contains 15 residues. Germline V gives CDR1 SNHLY, CDR2 FYNNEI. CDR3 nucleotides: TGTGCCAGCAGTGAATTCGGGGTACGGAATTCACCCCTCCACTTT. This encodes CASSEFGVRNSPLHF.

The CDR3: CASSLGRTSGSNEQFF. The CDR3 DNA sequence: TGCGCCAGCAGCTTGGGACGGACTAGCGGAAGCAATGAGCAGTTCTTC. This chain connects TRBV5-1 to TRBJ2-1; TRBD2 aligns across 10 bases. The V segment lost 0 bases and the J segment 6 bases; nucleotides outside the gene matches: 6. CDR1 is SGHRS and CDR2 is YFSETQ in the germline V gene. CDR3 size: 16 residues.

The chain employs TRBV29-1 and TRBJ2-2; 8 nucleotides line up with TRBD1. Germline assignment: CDR1 SQVTM and CDR2 ANQGSEA. This CDR3 is 12 amino acids long. J lost 5 bases, V lost 8 bases, and 4 bases had no gene match. CDR3: CSSQGATGELFF. The CDR3 nucleotides are TGCAGCTCCCAGGGGGCGACCGGGGAGCTGTTTTTT.

This clone was counted many times. This chain connects TRBV2 to TRBJ2-1, with D possibly matching TRBD2 (6 bases). Germline loops: CDR1 SNHLY, CDR2 FYNNEI. Trimming shortened V by 7 bases and J by 0 bases, and 16 bases separated the two germline ends. This CDR3 contains 16 residues. CDR3 nucleotide sequence: TGTGCCAGCAAAGCAAGGGACTCAAGCTCCTACAATGAGCAGTTCTTC. It yields the protein CASKARDSSSYNEQFF.